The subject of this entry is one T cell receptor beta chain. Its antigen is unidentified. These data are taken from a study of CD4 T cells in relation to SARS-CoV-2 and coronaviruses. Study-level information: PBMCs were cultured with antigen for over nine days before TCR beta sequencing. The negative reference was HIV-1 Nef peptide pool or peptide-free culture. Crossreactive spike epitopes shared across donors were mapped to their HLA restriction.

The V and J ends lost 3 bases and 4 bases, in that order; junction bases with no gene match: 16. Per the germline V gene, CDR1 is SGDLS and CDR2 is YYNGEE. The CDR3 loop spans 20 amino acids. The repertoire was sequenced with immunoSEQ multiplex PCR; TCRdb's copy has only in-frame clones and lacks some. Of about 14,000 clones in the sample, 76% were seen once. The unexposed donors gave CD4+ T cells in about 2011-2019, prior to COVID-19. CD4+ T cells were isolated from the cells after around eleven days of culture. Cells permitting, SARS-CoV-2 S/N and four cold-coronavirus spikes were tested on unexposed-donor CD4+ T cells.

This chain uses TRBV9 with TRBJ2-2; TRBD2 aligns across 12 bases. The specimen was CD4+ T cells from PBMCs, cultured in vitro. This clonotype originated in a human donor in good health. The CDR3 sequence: CASSAARGLAGRRRTGELFF. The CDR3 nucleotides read TGTGCCAGCAGCGCGGCCCGGGGACTAGCGGGCAGACGGCGCACCGGGGAGCTGTTTTTT.